These 14 T cell receptor beta chains were all obtained from the same sample, sequenced in a study of blood T cell repertoires in COVID-19. The assay was immunoSEQ multiplex PCR, and TCRdb's table has in-frame clones only and misses some. Of over 250,000 clones listed, approximately 83% were seen once; the top ten hold less than 15%. The source material was peripheral blood. These receptors were collected from a human donor in a cohort sampled during active COVID-19.

Only one count was recorded for this clone. The chain recombines TRBV7-2 with TRBJ2-7, with 7 positions matching TRBD2. The CDR3 length is 15 residues. Trimming at V came to 5 bases and at J to 9 bases, leaving 16 bases not matched to a gene. The germline gives CDR1 SGHTA, CDR2 FQGNSA. The CDR3 region is CASSPLGLGVLGQYF. In DNA, the CDR3 is TGTGCCAGCAGCCCCTTAGGACTAGGAGTCTTGGGGCAGTACTTC.

V is TRBV19 and J is TRBJ2-5, with TRBD2 matching over 7 bases. In germline, CDR1 is LNHDA, CDR2 SQIVND (reference sequence). This CDR3 has 14 amino acids. Losses at the gene ends were 7 bases for V and 7 bases for J; bases not matched to a gene: 12. CDR3 bases: TGTGCCAGTACCGATCGGTCTGGGGAGGGGACCCAGTACTTC. Encoded protein: CASTDRSGEGTQYF.

V is TRBV27 and J is TRBJ2-2; 9 bases line up with TRBD2. The CDR3 has 16 residues. V shed 1 base and J 2 bases; nucleotides not matched to a gene: 2. Per germline, CDR1 MNHEY and CDR2 SMNVEV (reference sequence). The CDR3 spells CASSLWLAGNTGELFF. For the CDR3, the DNA is TGTGCCAGCAGTTTATGGCTAGCGGGAAACACCGGGGAGCTGTTTTTT.

The chain joins TRBV18 to TRBJ2-1; no clear D gene. V was trimmed by 6 bases and J by 9 bases, leaving 12 bases between them. CDR1 is KGHSH and CDR2 is LQKENI in the germline V gene. This CDR3 has 12 amino acids. Written as DNA, the CDR3 is TGTGCCAGCTCGAGAATAAACAGTGAGCAGTTCTTC. Translated: CASSRINSEQFF.

The chain carries TRBV3-1 (or the pseudogene TRBV3-2) and TRBJ2-1, with a possible D match to TRBD2 (6 bases). V was trimmed by 1 base and J by 5 bases, leaving 18 bases between them. Germline V lookup: CDR1 LGHDT, CDR2 YNNKEL (reference sequence). The CDR3 has 17 residues. CDR3 nucleotides: TGTGCCAGCAGCCAAGGTGTTGCTAGCGCAGATGACAATGAGCAGTTCTTC. Translating it yields CASSQGVASADDNEQFF.

This chain joins TRBV4-1 and TRBJ1-1, with D perhaps matching TRBD1 (6 bases). Deletions cut 2 bases from V and 5 bases from J, with 18 bases between. CDR1 and CDR2 from the germline V gene are MGHRA and YSYEKL. The length of the CDR3 is 16 residues. This CDR3 reads CASSQYPSAQGTEAFF. The CDR3 region has the DNA TGCGCCAGCAGCCAATATCCCTCGGCGCAGGGGACTGAAGCTTTCTTT.

This sequence joins TRBV2 and TRBJ2-7; unclear D gene. CDR1 is SNHLY and CDR2 is FYNNEI in the germline V gene. The CDR3 sequence is 15 residues long. Deletions cut 4 bases from V and 5 bases from J, with 18 bases between. The CDR3 reads CASSADRKPEDEQYF. CDR3 DNA sequence: TGTGCCAGCAGTGCCGACCGCAAACCAGAGGACGAGCAGTACTTC.

The gene calls are TRBV5-6 and TRBJ2-1; 8 nucleotides line up with TRBD2. Germline assignment: CDR1 SGHDT and CDR2 YYEEEE. The junction had 4 bases not matched to a gene; V was cut back by 1 base and J by 4 bases. CDR3 size: 15 residues. CDR3 DNA sequence: TGTGCCAGCAGCTTGCGGCTAGCGGGTTACAATGAGCAGTTCTTC. This codes for CASSLRLAGYNEQFF.

This clone has more than one count but fewer than ten. This chain uses TRBV6-6 with TRBJ1-2; D remains unclear. Deletions cut 10 bases from V and 7 bases from J, with 13 bases between. This CDR3 has 11 amino acids. Germline assignment: CDR1 MNHNY and CDR2 SVGAGI (reference sequence). This CDR3 reads CATHSGPGYTF. Here the CDR3 DNA reads TGTGCCACCCACAGTGGTCCTGGCTACACCTTC.

The chain links TRBV4-2 to TRBJ2-1; D uncertain. The V gene's germline CDR1 is LGHNA and CDR2 YNFKEQ. CDR3 length: 18 residues. Trimming removed 1 base from V and 8 bases from J, with 24 bases in between. CDR3 sequence: CASSQGVKVGVMEHEQFF. The CDR3 DNA sequence: TGTGCCAGCAGCCAAGGGGTCAAGGTAGGAGTCATGGAGCATGAGCAGTTCTTC.

CDR3 protein: CASSESTKLGNEQFF. In DNA form, the CDR3 reads TGCGCCAGCAGTGAGTCCACTAAGCTAGGCAATGAGCAGTTCTTC. V usage is TRBV10-1 and J usage is TRBJ2-1; the D is unclear. V was shortened by 0 bases and J by 6 bases, with 12 bases between the two germline ends. The germline gives CDR1 WNHNN, CDR2 SYGVQD (reference sequence). CDR3 length: 15 amino acids.

This clone appeared once. This chain connects TRBV15 to TRBJ1-5; a possible D gene is TRBD1 (6 bases). The ends were cut back, 8 bases at V and 0 bases at J, with 14 bases in the middle. Germline V gene sequence: CDR1 LNHNV, CDR2 YYDKDF (reference sequence). The CDR3 has 15 amino acids. The CDR3 sequence is CATSSGTPSNQPQHF. The DNA for the CDR3 is TGTGCCACCTCGTCCGGGACACCTAGCAATCAGCCCCAGCATTTT. The whole variable domain, remainder taken from reference TRBV15 and TRBJ1-5, is DAMVIQNPRYQVTQFGKPVTLSCSQTLNHNVMYWYQQKSSQAPKLLFHYYDKDFNNEADTPDNFQSRRPNTSFCFLDIRSPGLGDTAMYLCATSSGTPSNQPQHFGDGTRLSIL.

CDR3 nucleotides: TGTGCCAGCAACCGCGTCTCGGAGGATGATCGCCCCCAGTACTTC. It yields the protein CASNRVSEDDRPQYF. The rearrangement uses TRBV5-6 and TRBJ2-5, with D possibly TRBD2 on 5 matching bases. Trimming took off 6 bases at V and 9 bases at J, with 24 bases between the two ends. The CDR3 is 15 residues long. Looked up from germline, CDR1 is SGHDT and CDR2 is YYEEEE.

The rearrangement links TRBV5-1 to TRBJ2-1, with 10 bases matching TRBD2. This CDR3 contains 15 residues. V was clipped by 4 bases and J by 6 bases; unmatched bases: 7. Germline loops: CDR1 SGHRS, CDR2 YFSETQ. The DNA of the CDR3 is TGCGCCAGCAGCGGGAGCGGGAGGGCTGCCAATGAGCAGTTCTTC. Its protein product is CASSGSGRAANEQFF.